A single T cell receptor beta chain is shown here with its context. The antigen is undetermined. Upon completion of 10 to 11 days in culture, CD4+ T cells were isolated. Prior SARS-CoV-2 infection was absent in the vaccine recipients, as shown by negative nucleocapsid antibodies. The data originate from a study of vaccination effects on CD4 cells after COVID-19. The CDR3 loop spans 13 amino acids. Trimming cost V 6 bases and J 5 bases; bases outside gene matches: 4. Germline-derived CDR1 and CDR2 are SGHVS and FQNEAQ. TCRdb's copy holds only in-frame clones and misses some; the assay was immunoSEQ multiplex PCR. In the table there are approximately 37,000 clones, 82% of which are singletons.

This specimen was CD4+ T cells from PBMCs cultured without peptide, taken before COVID-19 vaccination. The gene calls are TRBV7-8 and TRBJ1-3, with 7 bases that match TRBD1. This receptor was identified in a human donor who received a COVID-19 vaccine. The CDR3 here is CASSRDSRNTIYF. The CDR3 DNA sequence: TGTGCCAGCAGTCGGGACAGCAGAAACACCATATATTTT.